Listed here are 16 T cell receptor beta chains from one sample, sequenced in a study of cytomegalovirus exposure and HLA in healthy donors. Assay: immunoSEQ multiplex PCR; the TCRdb copy retains only in-frame clones and omits some. Of over 200,000 clones in the sample, around 86% were seen once. The sample was PBMCs. The receptors were gathered from a woman under 30 in good health and CMV-seropositive.

The chain links TRBV2 to TRBJ1-5; TRBD1 matches 7 bases. CDR3 length: 15 residues. Unmatched junction bases numbered 5, after V lost 2 bases and J lost 4 bases. The germline gives CDR1 SNHLY, CDR2 FYNNEI. The DNA for the CDR3 is TGTGCCAGCAGTGAATCAGGGGGGTGGAATCAGCCCCAGCATTTT. Residues: CASSESGGWNQPQHF.

This chain joins TRBV28 and TRBJ1-1; 8 bases align to TRBD1. Per the germline V gene, CDR1 is MDHEN and CDR2 is SYDVKM. The V gene end was trimmed by 8 bases and the J gene end by 4 bases; junction bases not matched to a gene: 9. The CDR3 runs 14 residues. In nucleotides, the CDR3 is TGTGCCAGCGCCCTGACAGGGGTCTCCACTGAAGCTTTCTTT. Residues: CASALTGVSTEAFF.

The V call is TRBV6-5, the J call TRBJ2-2, with D possibly matching TRBD1 (6 bases). The germline V gene has CDR1 MNHEY and CDR2 SVGAGI. This CDR3 is 15 amino acids long. Trimming removed 6 bases at V and 0 bases at J, with 11 bases between. The CDR3 nucleotides read TGTGCCAGCAGATTTACAGGGCCGAACACCGGGGAGCTGTTTTTT. Protein product: CASRFTGPNTGELFF.

The V call is TRBV10-3, the J call TRBJ2-7; TRBD2 is a possible D gene (5 bases). This CDR3 comprises 13 residues. Germline values: CDR1 ENHRY, CDR2 SYGVKD. The V end was cut by 7 bases, the J end by 2 bases, with 12 bases between. The CDR3 DNA is TGTGCCATCAAGGAGGTGGATACCTACGAGCAGTACTTC. Translating gives CAIKEVDTYEQYF.

The rearrangement links TRBV7-8 to TRBJ2-7; TRBD2 might be the D (5 bases). This CDR3 is built from 14 residues. The ends were cut back, 1 base at V and 4 bases at J, with 11 bases in the middle. Germline lookup yields CDR1 SGHVS and CDR2 FQNEAQ. For the CDR3, the DNA is TGTGCCAGCAGCTTAGAGAGAGGGCAGTACGAGCAGTACTTC. Translation: CASSLERGQYEQYF.

The genes are TRBV27 and TRBJ2-1; 11 bases align to TRBD2. Germline CDR1 and CDR2: MNHEY and SMNVEV (reference sequence). The CDR3 spans 14 residues. Unmatched junction bases numbered 7, after V lost 8 bases and J lost 7 bases. The CDR3 spells CASGLRTSGNEQFF. The CDR3 DNA follows: TGTGCCAGCGGGCTCCGGACTAGCGGGAATGAGCAGTTCTTC.

The table lists this clone with a count of one. The chain recombines TRBV7-6 with TRBJ1-1, with unresolved D. The V and J ends lost 1 base and 4 bases respectively, with 10 bases between them. Germline V gives CDR1 SGHVS, CDR2 FNYEAQ. CDR3 length: 14 residues. For the CDR3, the DNA is TGTGCCAGCAGCTTAGAATGGGGAGGCACTGAAGCTTTCTTT. Protein product: CASSLEWGGTEAFF.

The chain links TRBV5-6 to TRBJ2-1, with D possibly TRBD2 on 5 matching bases. Germline values: CDR1 SGHDT, CDR2 YYEEEE. The germline V and J ends were trimmed by 4 bases and 1 base, with 21 bases remaining between them. The CDR3 covers 18 residues. This CDR3 is CASSPSGNKDISYNEQFF. CDR3 nucleotides: TGTGCCAGCAGCCCGTCGGGGAACAAAGATATATCCTACAATGAGCAGTTCTTC.

The CDR3 sequence: CASSLAGSNQPQHF. CDR3 coding DNA: TGCGCCAGCAGCTTGGCAGGGAGCAATCAGCCCCAGCATTTT. This chain uses TRBV5-1 with TRBJ1-5; a weak D match, TRBD1 (5 bases). V was pared by 0 bases and J by 1 base, with 5 bases between. The CDR3 covers 14 residues. From germline, CDR1 is SGHRS and CDR2 YFSETQ. The complete variable domain, with remaining parts taken from reference TRBV5-1 and TRBJ1-5, reads KAGVTQTPRYLIKTRGQQVTLSCSPISGHRSVSWYQQTPGQGLQFLFEYFSETQRNKGNFPGRFSGRQFSNSRSEMNVSTLELGDSALYLCASSLAGSNQPQHFGDGTRLSIL.

V is TRBV5-5 and J is TRBJ2-7; maybe TRBD1 (6 bases). CDR3 length: 14 residues. With 1 base removed from V and 4 bases from J, the gap between germline ends came to 12 bases. Germline V gene data show CDR1 as SGHKS and CDR2 as YYEKEE (reference sequence). This chain's CDR3 is CASSLQGFGYEQYF. CDR3 DNA: TGTGCCAGCAGCTTGCAGGGGTTTGGGTACGAGCAGTACTTC.

The rearrangement joins TRBV9 to TRBJ2-2; the D is unclear. Between the trimmed V and J ends, which lost 0 bases and 2 bases, there was a span of 11 bases. CDR1 is SGDLS and CDR2 is YYNGEE in the germline V gene. The CDR3 has 16 amino acids. The chain's CDR3 is CASSVEVRINTGELFF. The CDR3 DNA reads as TGTGCCAGCAGCGTAGAGGTCAGGATAAACACCGGGGAGCTGTTTTTT.

The V call is TRBV28, the J call TRBJ1-3, with D maybe TRBD1 (5 bases). Germline V lookup: CDR1 MDHEN, CDR2 SYDVKM. V was cut by 4 bases and J by 0 bases, with 10 bases left in between. The CDR3 totals 15 residues. CDR3 residues: CASSWRDLSGNTIYF. The CDR3 DNA sequence: TGTGCCAGCAGTTGGAGGGACCTCTCTGGAAACACCATATATTTT.

The rearrangement uses TRBV5-1 and TRBJ1-4; D call uncertain. Germline CDR1 is SGHRS and CDR2 is YFSETQ. The CDR3 extends over 17 amino acids. The germline V and J ends were trimmed by 3 bases and 0 bases, with 15 bases remaining between them. The CDR3 sequence is CASSSTYREATNEKLFF. CDR3 sequence (DNA): TGCGCCAGCAGCTCGACCTATCGGGAAGCAACTAATGAAAAACTGTTTTTT.

This clone has only one observation. The CDR3 coding sequence is TGTGCCTGGAGTGGAGCCAGACGGGGAAGAAACACCATATATTTT. Protein product: CAWSGARRGRNTIYF. The rearrangement uses TRBV30 and TRBJ1-3; D gene unclear. Trimming left V 1 base short and J 5 bases short, with 15 bases between. The CDR3 is 15 amino acids. The germline V gene encodes CDR1 GTSNPN and CDR2 SVGIG (reference sequence).

The rearrangement joins TRBV7-8 to TRBJ1-5, with D uncertain. Trimming pared 1 base from V and 5 bases from J, leaving 12 bases between. Germline V CDR1 and CDR2: SGHVS, FQNEAQ. CDR3 size: 15 residues. CDR3 nucleotides: TGTGCCAGCAGCTTAGATCCGCGGGGTGATCAGCCCCAGCATTTT. Encoded protein: CASSLDPRGDQPQHF. Full variable domain (rest looked up from reference TRBV7-8 and TRBJ1-5): GAGVSQSPRYKVAKRGQDVALRCDPISGHVSLFWYQQALGQGPEFLTYFQNEAQLDKSGLPSDRFFAERPEGSVSTLKIQRTQQEDSAVYLCASSLDPRGDQPQHFGDGTRLSIL.

This chain links TRBV5-1 with TRBJ2-7; D is possibly TRBD2 (5 bases). The V gene's germline CDR1 is SGHRS and CDR2 YFSETQ. The length of the CDR3 is 17 residues. Trimming pared 4 bases from V and 2 bases from J, leaving 22 bases between. The CDR3: CASSPSWVRGSAYEQYF. CDR3 in DNA: TGCGCCAGCAGCCCGTCGTGGGTCCGGGGAAGTGCCTACGAGCAGTACTTC.